Each of the 9 T cell receptor beta chains below was sequenced from the same sample in a study of control samples from healthy donors and cancer patients. The assay was immunoSEQ multiplex PCR, and TCRdb's table has in-frame clones only and misses some. The sample records about 75,000 clones, roughly 94% being singletons. Sample: blood. The receptors were sampled from a woman aged 40 to 49 in good health.

The chain joins TRBV28 to TRBJ1-1, with TRBD1 identical over 7 bases. V lost 5 bases, J lost 0 bases, and 12 bases stayed unmatched. The CDR3 consists of 17 residues. Germline CDR1 reads MDHEN; CDR2 reads SYDVKM. This CDR3 reads CASSTFRDRFMNTEAFF. The CDR3 nucleotides read TGTGCCAGCAGTACATTCCGGGACAGATTTATGAACACTGAAGCTTTCTTT. The full variable domain, rest sourced from reference TRBV28 and TRBJ1-1, is DVKVTQSSRYLVKRTGEKVFLECVQDMDHENMFWYRQDPGLGLRLIYFSYDVKMKEKGDIPEGYSVSREKKERFSLILESASTNQTSMYLCASSTFRDRFMNTEAFFGQGTRLTVV.

Worth noting for this clone: The same CDR3 arises from other DNA sequences in this sample as well. CDR3 in DNA: TGTGCCAGCTCCCCTGGACAGGGGGCCCCCTACGAGCAGTACTTC. Translating it yields CASSPGQGAPYEQYF. The chain joins TRBV18 to TRBJ2-7; 11 nucleotides match TRBD1. There are 15 residues in the CDR3. Germline trimming cut 6 bases from V and 2 bases from J; bases unmatched to any gene: 6. Germline lookup yields CDR1 KGHSH and CDR2 LQKENI.

CDR3 amino acids: CASSFSGSNTDTQYF. Written as DNA, the CDR3 is TGTGCCAGCAGCTTCAGCGGGAGTAACACAGATACGCAGTATTTT. The V and J genes are TRBV7-8 and TRBJ2-3; 8 positions agree with TRBD2. The trim removed 3 bases at V and 2 bases at J, leaving 4 bases unmatched. This CDR3 region has 15 residues. Germline CDR1 is SGHVS and CDR2 is FQNEAQ.

The chain combines TRBV15 with TRBJ2-5, with 12 bases matching TRBD1. The germline V gene has CDR1 LNHNV and CDR2 YYDKDF (reference sequence). This CDR3 spans 16 amino acids. V was clipped by 5 bases and J by 4 bases; unmatched bases: 8. The chain's CDR3 is CATSGTGTGGLETQYF. CDR3 nucleotides: TGTGCCACCAGCGGTACCGGGACAGGGGGCTTAGAGACCCAGTACTTC.

The chain combines TRBV14 with TRBJ1-6; D possibly corresponds to TRBD1 (5 bases). V lost 3 bases to trimming and J lost 8 bases, with 14 bases between them. Germline V gene lookup returns CDR1 SGHDN and CDR2 FVKESK. The CDR3 length is 15 residues. In DNA form, the CDR3 reads TGTGCCAGCAGCCAGCAGAGGGGAGGGGATTCACCCCTCCACTTT. Translating it yields CASSQQRGGDSPLHF.

V gene TRBV28 combines with J gene TRBJ1-6, with a weak D call TRBD1 (5 bases). CDR1 is MDHEN and CDR2 is SYDVKM in the germline V gene. V was pared by 4 bases and J by 9 bases, with 16 bases between. The CDR3 sequence is 15 residues long. This CDR3 reads CASSSLGTVSSPLHF. The CDR3 bases are TGTGCCAGCAGTTCACTTGGGACGGTTTCTTCACCCCTCCACTTT.

The V gene is TRBV13, the J gene TRBJ2-5, with 7 bases fitting TRBD1. Germline V gene sequence: CDR1 PRHDT, CDR2 FYEKMQ (reference sequence). The CDR3 consists of 15 residues. The trim removed 5 bases at V and 2 bases at J, leaving 8 bases unmatched. The CDR3 protein is CASSSRDRTQETQYF. The CDR3 region has the DNA TGTGCCAGCAGCAGTAGGGACAGAACTCAAGAGACCCAGTACTTC. The full variable domain, with the rest looked up from reference TRBV13 and TRBJ2-5, is AAGVIQSPRHLIKEKRETATLKCYPIPRHDTVYWYQQGPGQDPQFLISFYEKMQSDKGSIPDRFSAQQFSDYHSELNMSSLELGDSALYFCASSSRDRTQETQYFGPGTRLLVL.

This sequence joins TRBV5-1 and TRBJ2-5; 7 bases are shared with TRBD2. The CDR3 length is 13 residues. CDR1 and CDR2 from the germline V gene are SGHRS and YFSETQ. Trimming at V came to 4 bases and at J to 2 bases, leaving 2 bases not matched to a gene. This CDR3 is CASSPRGQETQYF. The CDR3 nucleotides read TGCGCCAGCAGCCCGCGGGGGCAAGAGACCCAGTACTTC.

The chain links TRBV2 to TRBJ1-1; D possibly corresponds to TRBD1 (6 bases). Trimming pared 4 bases from V and 4 bases from J, leaving 13 bases between. The germline gives CDR1 SNHLY, CDR2 FYNNEI. The CDR3 covers 14 residues. CDR3 protein: CASSVEGGGTEAFF. As DNA, the CDR3 is TGTGCCAGCAGTGTGGAGGGGGGAGGCACTGAAGCTTTCTTT.